The entry that follows covers one T cell receptor beta chain sequence. The entry originates in a study of blood T cell repertoires in COVID-19. Across the whole study: Specimens from acute and convalescent COVID-19 originated in the United States, Italy and Spain.

Per the original methods: Quantification of nucleated cells was approximated via reference gene primer amplification. Measured with immunoSEQ multiplex PCR; TCRdb has only the in-frame clones, and not every one. V and J calls and clone size are as listed in that table; D and trimming were resolved from the DNA. The sample yields under 400,000 clones, about 89% seen once. The germline gives CDR1 SGHTA, CDR2 FQGTGA. CDR3 length: 13 residues. The ends lost 4 bases at V and 8 bases at J; junction bases unmatched: 4. Participants, about 18 to 90 years old, spanned about 26 US areas. The V and J genes are TRBV7-3 and TRBJ1-2; TRBD1 aligns across 10 bases. The specimen sequenced was PBMCs or T cells enriched from blood (not recorded which). The receptor's source is a man aged 35-49 years in a cohort exposed to, infected with or recovered from COVID-19 (not recorded which). The CDR3 nucleotides read TGTGCCAGCAGCTCCGGGACAGGGGCCGGCTACACCTTC. Protein: CASSSGTGAGYTF.